The 20 T cell receptor beta chains in this list originate from one sample, sequenced in a study of blood T cell repertoires in COVID-19. The method was immunoSEQ multiplex PCR; TCRdb's version includes in-frame clones alone and lacks a portion of them. The table records some 40,000 clones, around 73% of them present only once. Sequenced: peripheral blood. These receptors were obtained from a man in his 70s with acute or convalescent COVID-19.

The sample holds one count of this clone. The chain links TRBV6-1 to TRBJ1-6; the D is unclear. The CDR3 runs to 19 residues. CDR1 and CDR2 (germline): MNHNS, SASEGT. V shed 1 base and J shed 5 bases, with 21 bases lying between them. The CDR3 sequence is CASSEDGPAYAGDNSPLHF. The CDR3 DNA follows: TGTGCCAGCAGTGAAGATGGGCCAGCCTACGCAGGCGATAATTCACCCCTCCACTTT.

The chain employs TRBV19 and TRBJ2-7; D possibly corresponds to TRBD2 (6 bases). V lost 5 bases, J lost 5 bases, and 19 bases lay in between. Looked up from germline, CDR1 is LNHDA and CDR2 is SQIVND (reference sequence). The CDR3 totals 15 residues. CDR3 protein: CASSHPESGRNEQYF. The CDR3 bases are TGTGCCAGTAGTCACCCCGAGTCGGGGAGGAACGAGCAGTACTTC. Full variable domain (remainder filled in from reference TRBV19 and TRBJ2-7): DGGITQSPKYLFRKEGQNVTLSCEQNLNHDAMYWYRQDPGQGLRLIYYSQIVNDFQKGDIAEGYSVSREKKESFPLTVTSAQKNPTAFYLCASSHPESGRNEQYFGPGTRLTVT.

DNA for the CDR3: TGTGCCATCAGTGATATTACTGAGCGGGCCTGGGGGTATGGCTACACCTTC. Its protein is CAISDITERAWGYGYTF. The chain is built from TRBV10-3 and TRBJ1-2; possibly TRBD1 for D (5 bases). The CDR3 sequence is 17 residues long. Germline V gene data show CDR1 as ENHRY and CDR2 as SYGVKD. The V gene lost 3 bases and the J gene lost 5 bases, with 22 bases spanning the gap.

This chain connects TRBV18 to TRBJ1-5; the D gene is possibly TRBD1 (5 bases). Germline CDR1 reads KGHSH; CDR2 reads LQKENI. The CDR3 has 13 amino acids. Deletions cut 3 bases from V and 5 bases from J, with 8 bases between. CDR3 bases: TGTGCCAGCTCACCCGTGGGGCATCAGCCCCAGCATTTT. This encodes CASSPVGHQPQHF.

The chain is built from TRBV7-2 and TRBJ2-1, with 9 positions matching TRBD2. This CDR3 spans 17 amino acids. Germline loops: CDR1 SGHTA, CDR2 FQGNSA. The junction had 9 bases not matched to a gene; V was cut back by 1 base and J by 5 bases. The CDR3 spells CASSLVRREGKNNEQFF. The CDR3 DNA reads as TGTGCCAGCAGCTTAGTCCGGCGGGAGGGCAAGAACAATGAGCAGTTCTTC.

CDR3 DNA: TGTGCCAGCTCACCACTCGACTCAGATCAGCCCCAGCATTTT. Its protein is CASSPLDSDQPQHF. The rearrangement joins TRBV18 to TRBJ1-5; no clear D. Germline V gene lookup returns CDR1 KGHSH and CDR2 LQKENI. Deletions cut 1 base from V and 5 bases from J, with 9 bases between. CDR3 length: 14 amino acids.

V and J are TRBV19 and TRBJ2-5; weak D call: TRBD2 (7 bases). There are 15 residues in the CDR3. The germline V gene has CDR1 LNHDA and CDR2 SQIVND (reference sequence). Trimming removed 3 bases at V and 0 bases at J, with 11 bases between. The CDR3 loop reads CASSIGGANQETQYF. In DNA, the CDR3 is TGTGCCAGTAGTATTGGGGGGGCCAACCAAGAGACCCAGTACTTC.

The V call is TRBV11-3, the J call TRBJ2-2; TRBD2 matches at 12 bases. Losses at the gene ends were 5 bases for V and 6 bases for J; bases not matched to a gene: 4. CDR1 is SGHNT, CDR2 YENEEA, per germline. The CDR3 has 15 residues. The CDR3 sequence is CASSPLAGGAGELFF. CDR3 DNA: TGTGCCAGCAGCCCACTAGCGGGAGGTGCCGGGGAGCTGTTTTTT.

J is TRBJ2-7 and V is TRBV7-9; maybe TRBD2 (6 bases). V gave up 3 bases and J gave up 9 bases, with 12 bases separating them. Germline CDR1 SEHNR, CDR2 FQNEAQ (reference sequence). CDR3 length equals 12 residues. Here the CDR3 DNA reads TGTGCCAGCAGCTTGGGGGGATCGGGGCAGTACTTC. It is translated as CASSLGGSGQYF.

The chain couples TRBV7-2 to TRBJ1-2; 10 positions match TRBD1. CDR1 SGHTA and CDR2 FQGNSA come from the germline V gene. The CDR3 has 16 residues. Unmatched junction bases numbered 7, after V lost 1 base and J lost 5 bases. CDR3 residues: CASSLGTGGVSYGYTF. CDR3 in DNA: TGTGCCAGCAGCTTAGGGACAGGGGGAGTTTCTTATGGCTACACCTTC.

The rearrangement uses TRBV27 and TRBJ1-5; 8 bases map to TRBD1. Germline V CDR1 and CDR2: MNHEY, SMNVEV (reference sequence). Trimming removed 4 bases from V and 4 bases from J; junction bases left unmatched: 15. There are 18 residues in the CDR3. This chain's CDR3 is CASSSWTGLGEGNQPQHF. The CDR3 nucleotides are TGTGCCAGCAGTTCGTGGACAGGGCTGGGAGAGGGGAATCAGCCCCAGCATTTT.

This chain joins TRBV10-3 and TRBJ2-7, with 7 positions matching TRBD1. The CDR3 totals 15 residues. The trim removed 2 bases at V and 3 bases at J, leaving 7 bases unmatched. Germline V CDR1 and CDR2: ENHRY, SYGVKD. In DNA, the CDR3 is TGTGCCATCAGTGAGCCGCAGCAGGGGGTCTACGAGCAGTACTTC. Encoded protein: CAISEPQQGVYEQYF.

This chain joins TRBV5-6 and TRBJ1-1; D is unresolved. Deletions cut 0 bases from V and 1 base from J, with 10 bases between. This CDR3 has 15 amino acids. Germline values: CDR1 SGHDT, CDR2 YYEEEE. The CDR3 region has the DNA TGTGCCAGCAGCTTGGTGGAGAATCCGAACACTGAAGCTTTCTTT. Protein sequence: CASSLVENPNTEAFF.

The gene calls are TRBV11-2 and TRBJ2-3; D possibly corresponds to TRBD2 (5 bases). V shed 5 bases and J shed 2 bases, with 11 bases lying between them. Germline V gene data show CDR1 as SGHAT and CDR2 as FQNNGV. CDR3 size: 14 residues. CDR3 coding DNA: TGTGCCAGCAGCCTTGGACTTTCCACAGATACGCAGTATTTT. Translation gives CASSLGLSTDTQYF.

This clone was seen more than once but under ten times. The chain uses TRBV6-6 and TRBJ2-7, with 7 nucleotides matching TRBD2. Germline CDR1 and CDR2: MNHNY and SVGAGI (reference sequence). CDR3 length: 13 amino acids. The junction had 4 bases not matched to a gene; V was cut back by 2 bases and J by 6 bases. The CDR3 spells CASSYGAGVEQYF. The CDR3 nucleotides are TGTGCCAGCAGTTACGGGGCGGGGGTCGAGCAGTACTTC.

As for this clone: A single base separates this from a much larger clone, so it may be a read error. Other nucleotide sequences in the sample specify the same CDR3. The chain has TRBV18 and TRBJ1-1; the match to TRBD1 covers 8 bases. The V and J ends lost 5 bases and 2 bases, in that order; junction bases with no gene match: 4. The CDR3 loop spans 14 amino acids. Germline CDR1 reads KGHSH; CDR2 reads LQKENI. The CDR3 DNA follows: TGTGCCAGCTCAGGACAGGGATCAAACACTGAAGCTTTCTTT. Amino acid sequence: CASSGQGSNTEAFF.

The rearrangement uses TRBV6-6 and TRBJ1-5; D might be TRBD1 (5 bases). The CDR3 covers 16 residues. Trimming took off 4 bases at V and 7 bases at J, with 20 bases between the two ends. Looked up from germline, CDR1 is MNHNY and CDR2 is SVGAGI (reference sequence). CDR3 sequence: CASSFGRGDGEQPQHF. CDR3 sequence (DNA): TGTGCCAGCAGTTTCGGGAGGGGAGATGGGGAGCAGCCCCAGCATTTT.

The gene calls are TRBV6-4 and TRBJ2-2; 9 nucleotides agree with TRBD2. Germline V gene lookup returns CDR1 MRHNA and CDR2 SNTAGT. With V trimmed by 4 bases and J by 4 bases, 4 bases remained unmatched. CDR3 length: 15 residues. CDR3 in amino acids: CASSAALAGTGELFF. The CDR3, as DNA: TGTGCCAGCAGTGCCGCACTAGCGGGCACCGGGGAGCTGTTTTTT.

This clone was recorded only once. The CDR3 DNA reads TGTGCCATCAAGGTTGGTCTAGGAAACCCCACAGATACGCAGTATTTT. Translated: CAIKVGLGNPTDTQYF. The chain has TRBV10-3 and TRBJ2-3; D unresolved. The CDR3 runs to 16 residues. Trimming removed 7 bases from V and 2 bases from J, with 19 bases in between. CDR1 and CDR2 (germline): ENHRY, SYGVKD.

The V call is TRBV28, the J call TRBJ2-3, with a weak D call TRBD1 (7 bases). The V gene lost 4 bases and the J gene lost 7 bases, with 18 bases spanning the gap. CDR3 length: 15 residues. CDR1 is MDHEN and CDR2 is SYDVKM in the germline V gene. The chain's CDR3 is CASSSSGGIRNTQYF. Here the CDR3 DNA reads TGTGCCAGCAGTTCCTCAGGGGGGATACGAAATACGCAGTATTTT.